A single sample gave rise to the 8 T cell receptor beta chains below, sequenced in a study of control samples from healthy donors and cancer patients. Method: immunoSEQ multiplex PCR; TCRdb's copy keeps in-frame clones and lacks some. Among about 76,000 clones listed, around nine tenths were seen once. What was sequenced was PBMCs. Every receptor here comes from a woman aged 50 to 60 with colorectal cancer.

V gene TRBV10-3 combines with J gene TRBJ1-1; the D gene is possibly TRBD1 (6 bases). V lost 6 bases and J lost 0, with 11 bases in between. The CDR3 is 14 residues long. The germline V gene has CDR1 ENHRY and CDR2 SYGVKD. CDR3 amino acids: CAIRGGQLNTEAFF. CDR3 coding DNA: TGTGCCATCAGGGGAGGACAGTTGAACACTGAAGCTTTCTTT.

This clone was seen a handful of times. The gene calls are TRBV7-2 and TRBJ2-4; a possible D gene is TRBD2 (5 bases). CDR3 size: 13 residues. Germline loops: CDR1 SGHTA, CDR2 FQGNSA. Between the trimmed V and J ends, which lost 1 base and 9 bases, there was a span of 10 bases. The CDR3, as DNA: TGTGCCAGCAGCTTAGGCAGCGGTGGCATTCAGTACTTC. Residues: CASSLGSGGIQYF.

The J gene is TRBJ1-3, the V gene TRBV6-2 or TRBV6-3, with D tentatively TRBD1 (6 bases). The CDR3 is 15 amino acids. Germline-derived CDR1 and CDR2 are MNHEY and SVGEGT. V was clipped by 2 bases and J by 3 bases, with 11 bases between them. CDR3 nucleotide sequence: TGTGCCAGCAGTTACCGGGGGCGTCATGGAAACACCATATATTTT. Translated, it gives CASSYRGRHGNTIYF.

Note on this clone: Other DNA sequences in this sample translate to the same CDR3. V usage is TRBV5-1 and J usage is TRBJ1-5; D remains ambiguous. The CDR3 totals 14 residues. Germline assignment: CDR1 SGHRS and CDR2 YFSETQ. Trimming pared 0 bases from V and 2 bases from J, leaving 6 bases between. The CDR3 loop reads CASSLEGGNQPQHF. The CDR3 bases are TGCGCCAGCAGCTTGGAGGGCGGCAATCAGCCCCAGCATTTT.

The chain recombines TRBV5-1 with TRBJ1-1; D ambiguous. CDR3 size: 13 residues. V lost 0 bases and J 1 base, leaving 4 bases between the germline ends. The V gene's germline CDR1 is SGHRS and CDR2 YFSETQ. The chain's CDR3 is CASSLAENTEAFF. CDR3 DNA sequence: TGCGCCAGCAGCTTGGCGGAGAACACTGAAGCTTTCTTT.

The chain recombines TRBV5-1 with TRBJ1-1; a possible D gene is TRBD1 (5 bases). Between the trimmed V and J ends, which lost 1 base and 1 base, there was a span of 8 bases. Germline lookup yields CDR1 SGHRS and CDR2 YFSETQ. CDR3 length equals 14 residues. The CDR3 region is CASSLTGENTEAFF. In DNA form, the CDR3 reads TGCGCCAGCAGCTTGACAGGTGAGAACACTGAAGCTTTCTTT.

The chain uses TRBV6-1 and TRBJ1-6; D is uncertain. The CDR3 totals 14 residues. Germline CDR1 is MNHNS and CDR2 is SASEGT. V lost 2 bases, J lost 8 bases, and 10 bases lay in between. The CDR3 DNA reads TGTGCCAGCAGTGAAAGAGGGCCGGATTCACCCCTCCACTTT. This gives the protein CASSERGPDSPLHF.

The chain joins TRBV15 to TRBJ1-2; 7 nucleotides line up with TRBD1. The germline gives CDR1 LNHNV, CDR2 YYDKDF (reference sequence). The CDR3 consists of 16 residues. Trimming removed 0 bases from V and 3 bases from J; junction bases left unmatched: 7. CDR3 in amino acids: CATSRDGAGGDYGYTF. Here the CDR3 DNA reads TGTGCCACCAGCAGAGATGGGGCAGGGGGGGACTATGGCTACACCTTC.